One sample yielded the 8 T cell receptor beta chains listed below, sequenced in a study of cytomegalovirus exposure and HLA in healthy donors. PCR was performed using 60 Vbeta and 13 Jbeta primers. Profiling relied on immunoSEQ multiplex PCR, and the TCRdb table lists in-frame clones only, not all of them. The sample yields around 150,000 clones, approximately 61% seen once. Input material: PBMCs. Every receptor here comes from a human donor in good health.

The chain is built from TRBV6-1 and TRBJ2-7; possible D gene TRBD2, 6 bases. Germline V gene data show CDR1 as MNHNS and CDR2 as SASEGT. The CDR3 consists of 15 residues. V was trimmed by 1 base and J by 3 bases, leaving 13 bases between them. This chain's CDR3 is CASSEEVGLHYEQYF. CDR3 sequence (DNA): TGTGCCAGCAGTGAAGAAGTGGGACTGCACTACGAGCAGTACTTC.

The chain joins TRBV6-1 to TRBJ2-7; 8 bases align to TRBD2. CDR1 is MNHNS and CDR2 is SASEGT in the germline V gene. The CDR3 is 15 residues long. J lost 2 bases, V lost 4 bases, and 7 bases had no gene match. The CDR3 loop is CASSVNSGITYEQYF. As DNA, the CDR3 is TGTGCCAGCAGTGTAAATAGCGGGATCACCTACGAGCAGTACTTC.

This clone was observed once. This chain connects TRBV28 to TRBJ2-7, with TRBD1 as a possible D gene (5 bases). The CDR3 length is 14 residues. Germline V lookup: CDR1 MDHEN, CDR2 SYDVKM. Trimming removed 7 bases at V and 4 bases at J, with 17 bases between. CDR3 in DNA: TGTGCCAGCATCTCGGTCAGGGATAGGTACGAGCAGTACTTC. Translation gives CASISVRDRYEQYF.

The rearrangement links TRBV9 to TRBJ2-1, with 15 bases aligning to TRBD2. Germline CDR1 is SGDLS and CDR2 is YYNGEE. The CDR3 extends over 16 amino acids. The trim removed 4 bases at V and 15 bases at J, leaving 14 bases unmatched. The CDR3 sequence: CASSTGTSGGISGRFF. Here the CDR3 DNA reads TGTGCCAGCAGCACCGGGACTAGCGGGGGGATTAGTGGGCGGTTCTTC.

J is TRBJ2-5 and V is TRBV5-1; 7 positions agree with TRBD1. Judging by the DNA end, TRBJ2-7 fits better; the J call may be wrong. CDR3 length: 14 amino acids. From germline, CDR1 is SGHRS and CDR2 YFSETQ. The CDR3 reads CASSLGQGSYEQYF. CDR3 nucleotides: TGCGCCAGCAGCTTGGGACAGGGATCCTACGAGCAGTACTTC.

A remark on this clone: A junction boundary mismatches the germline segment, possibly from a read error. The sample holds other DNA sequences that translate to the same CDR3. The chain combines TRBV27 with TRBJ1-2, with a possible D match to TRBD1 (5 bases). The length of the CDR3 is 12 residues. Per germline, CDR1 MNHEY and CDR2 SMNVEV (reference sequence). CDR3 in DNA: TGTGCCAGCAGTTTCAAAGGGGCTGGCTACACATTC. Its protein is CASSFKGAGYTF.

The chain couples TRBV7-3 to TRBJ2-3, with 9 bases aligning to TRBD2. Trimming at V came to 5 bases and at J to 1 base, leaving 4 bases not matched to a gene. The CDR3 has 15 amino acids. Germline loops: CDR1 SGHTA, CDR2 FQGTGA. Here the CDR3 reads CASSTRTSGTDTQYF. The CDR3 DNA is TGTGCCAGCAGCACCCGGACTAGCGGCACAGATACGCAGTATTTT. Complete variable domain (other parts from reference TRBV7-3 and TRBJ2-3): GAGVSQTPSNKVTEKGKYVELRCDPISGHTALYWYRQSLGQGPEFLIYFQGTGAADDSGLPNDRFFAVRPEGSVSTLKIQRTERGDSAVYLCASSTRTSGTDTQYFGPGTRLTVL.

The chain employs TRBV15 and TRBJ1-3; D uncertain. V lost 1 base to trimming and J lost 3 bases, with 7 bases between them. The CDR3 contains 14 residues. The germline V gene has CDR1 LNHNV and CDR2 YYDKDF (reference sequence). CDR3 region: CATSRVRGGNTIYF. CDR3 nucleotides: TGTGCCACCAGCAGAGTGCGGGGTGGAAACACCATATATTTT.